The rows below give T cell receptor beta chains drawn from one sample of a study of blood T cell repertoires in COVID-19. Sequencing used immunoSEQ multiplex PCR; TCRdb keeps in-frame clones, though not all of them. Of tens of thousands of clones in the sample, roughly 87% are singletons; the top ten hold approximately 15%. Sequenced input: peripheral blood. The receptors come from a human donor with active COVID-19. The donor label of this sample is uncertain. Each CDR3 is given with its conserved first and last residue. Each record gives: D gene, V gene, clone size, J gene, CDR3 DNA, CDR3 protein. The D gene is left open where the match is weak. The size field is filled for only some rows; it gives once, few, many or a size class.

d_gene: TRBD1
v_gene: TRBV5-6
abundance: .
j_gene: TRBJ2-2
CDR3nt: TGTGCCAGCAGCCGGACAGGGGTGACCACCGGGGAGCTGTTTTTT
CDR3aa: CASSRTGVTTGELFF

d_gene: .
v_gene: TRBV19
abundance: .
j_gene: TRBJ2-5
CDR3nt: TGTGCCAGTAGTATACTCCTCACGGTGCCGGAGACCCAGTACTTC
CDR3aa: CASSILLTVPETQYF

d_gene: .
v_gene: TRBV19
abundance: .
j_gene: TRBJ2-3
CDR3nt: TGTGCCAGCCAAACAGGGTCCTGGGGGGATACGCAGTATTTT
CDR3aa: CASQTGSWGDTQYF

d_gene: TRBD2
v_gene: TRBV6-6
abundance: .
j_gene: TRBJ2-1
CDR3nt: TGTGCCAGCAGATTGACTAGCGGGGGACCAAACAATGAGCAGTTCTTC
CDR3aa: CASRLTSGGPNNEQFF

d_gene: .
v_gene: TRBV18
abundance: once
j_gene: TRBJ2-2
CDR3nt: TGTGCCAGCTCACTGCAGGCCGGGGAGCTGTTTTTT
CDR3aa: CASSLQAGELFF

d_gene: .
v_gene: TRBV18
abundance: few
j_gene: TRBJ1-1
CDR3nt: TGTGCCAGCTCACCAGGGGGGGCGAACACTGAAGCTTTCTTT
CDR3aa: CASSPGGANTEAFF

d_gene: TRBD2
v_gene: TRBV9
abundance: .
j_gene: TRBJ2-1
CDR3nt: TGTGCCAGCAGCTCCACACTAGCGGGGGCCACCTACAATGAGCAGTTCTTC
CDR3aa: CASSSTLAGATYNEQFF

d_gene: TRBD1
v_gene: TRBV5-1
abundance: .
j_gene: TRBJ1-2
CDR3nt: TGCGCCAGCAGCTTGGAATTTGGGACAGGGACTAACTATGGCTACACCTTC
CDR3aa: CASSLEFGTGTNYGYTF

d_gene: TRBD2
v_gene: TRBV7-3
abundance: .
j_gene: TRBJ2-3
CDR3nt: TGTGCCAGCAGACCCCAGACTAGCGGGGGGGCCGTAAAGCTATATTTT
CDR3aa: CASRPQTSGGAVKLYF

d_gene: .
v_gene: TRBV9
abundance: .
j_gene: TRBJ1-2
CDR3nt: TGTGCCAGCAGCGTAGGACGGAGTTATGGCTACACCTTC
CDR3aa: CASSVGRSYGYTF

d_gene: .
v_gene: TRBV3-1/TRBV3-2
abundance: .
j_gene: TRBJ1-1
CDR3nt: TGTGCCAGCAGCCAAGAATCGGGGGTCAGAGGCACTGAAGCTTTCTTT
CDR3aa: CASSQESGVRGTEAFF

d_gene: .
v_gene: TRBV10-3
abundance: .
j_gene: TRBJ1-3
CDR3nt: TGTGCCATCAGTGAGGCAAAAGGCCAGGGGTATCACTCTGGAAACACCATATATTTT
CDR3aa: CAISEAKGQGYHSGNTIYF

d_gene: .
v_gene: TRBV10-3
abundance: .
j_gene: TRBJ2-2
CDR3nt: TGTGCCATCAGTGGGACAGATCCGAGGAACACCGGGGAGCTGTTTTTT
CDR3aa: CAISGTDPRNTGELFF

d_gene: .
v_gene: TRBV9
abundance: .
j_gene: TRBJ1-1
CDR3nt: TGTGCCAGCAGCCCGTACCGACGAGGGCTGAACACTGAAGCTTTCTTT
CDR3aa: CASSPYRRGLNTEAFF

d_gene: .
v_gene: TRBV21-1
abundance: .
j_gene: TRBJ2-7
CDR3nt: TGTGCCAGCAACTTTACCCGGGGGACAGGGGGGTACGAGCAGTACTTC
CDR3aa: CASNFTRGTGGYEQYF

d_gene: TRBD1
v_gene: TRBV6-1
abundance: .
j_gene: TRBJ1-3
CDR3nt: TGTGCCAGCAGTGACGGGGACAGGGTTGGAAACACCATATATTTT
CDR3aa: CASSDGDRVGNTIYF

d_gene: .
v_gene: TRBV7-3
abundance: .
j_gene: TRBJ2-1
CDR3nt: TGTGCCAGCAGCCTGTACCCGGGGAGCTCCTACAATGAGCAGTTCTTC
CDR3aa: CASSLYPGSSYNEQFF

d_gene: .
v_gene: TRBV5-1
abundance: few
j_gene: TRBJ2-2
CDR3nt: TGCGCCAGCAGCTTGTCGGGCACCGGGGAGCTGTTTTTT
CDR3aa: CASSLSGTGELFF

d_gene: TRBD1
v_gene: TRBV27
abundance: few
j_gene: TRBJ2-2
CDR3nt: TGTGCCAGTTCAGCCGGGACAGGGGTCACCGGGGAGCTGTTTTTT
CDR3aa: CASSAGTGVTGELFF

d_gene: .
v_gene: TRBV11-2
abundance: .
j_gene: TRBJ2-5
CDR3nt: TGTGCCAGCAGCTTAGGTAACGGACAGAAAGAGACCCAGTACTTC
CDR3aa: CASSLGNGQKETQYF

d_gene: .
v_gene: TRBV10-2
abundance: .
j_gene: TRBJ1-2
CDR3nt: TGCGCCAGCAGTGAGTCGGGGGCCAGGAGCGGCTACACCTTC
CDR3aa: CASSESGARSGYTF

d_gene: TRBD1
v_gene: TRBV7-9
abundance: few
j_gene: TRBJ1-2
CDR3nt: TGTGCCAGCAGCTTAGCGGGACAGGGGTTTTATGGCTACACCTTC
CDR3aa: CASSLAGQGFYGYTF

d_gene: .
v_gene: TRBV29-1
abundance: .
j_gene: TRBJ2-5
CDR3nt: TGCAGCGTTGTGATGTCCGCCCGCTATCTTAAAGAGAACCAGTACTTC
CDR3aa: CSVVMSARYLKENQYF

d_gene: TRBD1
v_gene: TRBV19
abundance: .
j_gene: TRBJ1-1
CDR3nt: TGTGCCAGTAGTACCATACAGGGGGCGAACACTGAAGCTTTCTTT
CDR3aa: CASSTIQGANTEAFF

d_gene: TRBD2
v_gene: TRBV4-3
abundance: .
j_gene: TRBJ2-5
CDR3nt: TGCGCCAGCAGCCAAGTGATTGTGCTAGCGGGGGTTGGGGAGACCCAGTACTTC
CDR3aa: CASSQVIVLAGVGETQYF

d_gene: .
v_gene: TRBV18
abundance: .
j_gene: TRBJ1-6
CDR3nt: TGTGCCAGCTCACCACCGAGGGCCATTAATTCACCCCTCCACTTT
CDR3aa: CASSPPRAINSPLHF

d_gene: TRBD2
v_gene: TRBV9
abundance: .
j_gene: TRBJ2-2
CDR3nt: TGTGCCAGCAGCGTAGCTACAAGGACTAGTCCGGGGGAGCTGTTTTTT
CDR3aa: CASSVATRTSPGELFF

d_gene: TRBD1
v_gene: TRBV6-6
abundance: once
j_gene: TRBJ2-3
CDR3nt: TGTGCCAGCAGTTGGACAGGGCCCACAGATACGCAGTATTTT
CDR3aa: CASSWTGPTDTQYF

d_gene: TRBD1
v_gene: TRBV14
abundance: .
j_gene: TRBJ2-5
CDR3nt: TGTGCCAGCAGCCAATACTCCGGGACAGGGGCGCAAGAGACCCAGTACTTC
CDR3aa: CASSQYSGTGAQETQYF

d_gene: .
v_gene: TRBV21-1
abundance: .
j_gene: TRBJ2-7
CDR3nt: TGTGCCAGCAGCAAAGGGTCCGGGGGGGTCTCCTACGAGCAGTACTTC
CDR3aa: CASSKGSGGVSYEQYF

d_gene: .
v_gene: TRBV6-5
abundance: .
j_gene: TRBJ1-4
CDR3nt: TGTGCCAGCAGTTCCCCGACAGACCCCAATGAAAAACTGTTTTTT
CDR3aa: CASSSPTDPNEKLFF

d_gene: TRBD1
v_gene: TRBV6-5
abundance: .
j_gene: TRBJ1-5
CDR3nt: TGTGCCAGCAGTCCGGACAGGGGTGGCAATCAGCCCCAGCATTTT
CDR3aa: CASSPDRGGNQPQHF

d_gene: .
v_gene: TRBV24-1
abundance: once
j_gene: TRBJ1-2
CDR3nt: TGTGCCACCAGTGTCCGGAGGGCCTATGGCTACACCTTC
CDR3aa: CATSVRRAYGYTF

d_gene: .
v_gene: TRBV5-6
abundance: .
j_gene: TRBJ2-7
CDR3nt: TGTGCCAGCAGCTTGCGAGAAAACAGGGTCTACGAGCAGTACTTC
CDR3aa: CASSLRENRVYEQYF

d_gene: TRBD2
v_gene: TRBV7-2
abundance: .
j_gene: TRBJ2-2
CDR3nt: TGTGCCAGCAGCCCACAGGCGGGGGGGCCAACCGGGGAGCTGTTTTTT
CDR3aa: CASSPQAGGPTGELFF

d_gene: .
v_gene: TRBV3-1/TRBV3-2
abundance: .
j_gene: TRBJ2-7
CDR3nt: TGTGCCAGCGAGGGTTGGGGTATAGGATCCTACGAGCAGTACTTC
CDR3aa: CASEGWGIGSYEQYF

d_gene: TRBD2
v_gene: TRBV7-2
abundance: .
j_gene: TRBJ2-5
CDR3nt: TGTGCCAGCGAGCGGGGGGGAGGGGAGACCCAGTACTTC
CDR3aa: CASERGGGETQYF

d_gene: TRBD2
v_gene: TRBV9
abundance: .
j_gene: TRBJ2-3
CDR3nt: TGTGCCAGCAGCGCGCAAGCGGGGGGGCTAAATACGCAGTATTTT
CDR3aa: CASSAQAGGLNTQYF

d_gene: .
v_gene: TRBV10-3
abundance: .
j_gene: TRBJ2-7
CDR3nt: TGTGCCATCAGTGAGTCGTCTGGGGCCGAGCAGTACTTC
CDR3aa: CAISESSGAEQYF

d_gene: .
v_gene: TRBV25-1
abundance: .
j_gene: TRBJ1-2
CDR3nt: TGTGCCAGCAGTGGGGAGGGGTCTGGCTACACCTTC
CDR3aa: CASSGEGSGYTF

d_gene: .
v_gene: TRBV19
abundance: .
j_gene: TRBJ2-3
CDR3nt: TGTGCCAGTAGGACTAGTGGCACAGATACGCAGTATTTT
CDR3aa: CASRTSGTDTQYF

d_gene: TRBD1
v_gene: TRBV27
abundance: .
j_gene: TRBJ2-7
CDR3nt: TGTGCCAGCAGTGCATACCGGGACAGGGGTTACGAGCAGTACTTC
CDR3aa: CASSAYRDRGYEQYF

d_gene: .
v_gene: TRBV9
abundance: .
j_gene: TRBJ2-5
CDR3nt: TGTGCCAGCAGCGGACCCCAGGGTCGGGGGGCTGGGACCCAGTACTTC
CDR3aa: CASSGPQGRGAGTQYF

d_gene: .
v_gene: TRBV6-2/TRBV6-3
abundance: .
j_gene: TRBJ1-1
CDR3nt: TGTGCCAGCAGTCGTGTAAACACTGAAGCTTTCTTT
CDR3aa: CASSRVNTEAFF

d_gene: TRBD2
v_gene: TRBV11-2
abundance: .
j_gene: TRBJ2-1
CDR3nt: TGTGCCAGCAGCCCTCTAGCGGGGGCCTACAATGAGCAGTTCTTC
CDR3aa: CASSPLAGAYNEQFF

d_gene: .
v_gene: TRBV6-2/TRBV6-3
abundance: .
j_gene: TRBJ2-6
CDR3nt: TGTGCCAGCAGTTATCAGGGGACAGGGGCCAACGTCCTGACTTTC
CDR3aa: CASSYQGTGANVLTF

d_gene: TRBD1
v_gene: TRBV6-5
abundance: .
j_gene: TRBJ1-4
CDR3nt: TGTGCCAGCAGATCCGGGACAGGGGATGAAAAACTGTTTTTT
CDR3aa: CASRSGTGDEKLFF

d_gene: TRBD2
v_gene: TRBV3-1/TRBV3-2
abundance: .
j_gene: TRBJ2-1
CDR3nt: TGTGCCAGCAGCCAAGATAGGGCTAGCGGGGGGGATTACAATGAGCAGTTCTTC
CDR3aa: CASSQDRASGGDYNEQFF

d_gene: TRBD1
v_gene: TRBV2
abundance: .
j_gene: TRBJ2-2
CDR3nt: TGTGCCAGCAGTGAACAGGGGGCGGCGGGGGAGCTGTTTTTT
CDR3aa: CASSEQGAAGELFF

d_gene: .
v_gene: TRBV5-1
abundance: .
j_gene: TRBJ1-1
CDR3nt: TGCGCCAGCAGCTTGGGGTTGCGAACTGAAGCTTTCTTT
CDR3aa: CASSLGLRTEAFF

d_gene: .
v_gene: TRBV4-1
abundance: .
j_gene: TRBJ1-1
CDR3nt: TGCGCCAGCAGCCAAGTCACAGCATTGAACACTGAAGCTTTCTTT
CDR3aa: CASSQVTALNTEAFF

d_gene: TRBD2
v_gene: TRBV19
abundance: once
j_gene: TRBJ2-1
CDR3nt: TGTGCCAGTAGTGCCCGCGGAAGCGGGGGAGGTAATGAGCAGTTCTTC
CDR3aa: CASSARGSGGGNEQFF

d_gene: .
v_gene: TRBV19
abundance: .
j_gene: TRBJ2-2
CDR3nt: TGTGCCAGTAGTATATCCGGGTTAGCCGGGGAGCTGTTTTTT
CDR3aa: CASSISGLAGELFF